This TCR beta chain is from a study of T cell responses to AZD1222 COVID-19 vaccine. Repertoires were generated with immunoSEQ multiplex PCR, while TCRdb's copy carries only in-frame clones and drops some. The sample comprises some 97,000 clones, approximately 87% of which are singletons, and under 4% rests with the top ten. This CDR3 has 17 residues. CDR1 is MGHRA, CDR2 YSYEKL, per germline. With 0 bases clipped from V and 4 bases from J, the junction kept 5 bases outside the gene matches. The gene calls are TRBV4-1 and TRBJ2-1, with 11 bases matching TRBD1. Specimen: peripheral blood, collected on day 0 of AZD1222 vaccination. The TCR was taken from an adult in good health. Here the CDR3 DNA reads TGCGCCAGCAGCCAAGATCGGGGGACAGGGGGATACAATGAGCAGTTCTTC. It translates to CASSQDRGTGGYNEQFF.